The T cell receptor beta chain under discussion was sequenced for a study of blood T cell repertoires in COVID-19. Study-level background: From the United States, Italy and Spain came samples of acute and convalescent COVID-19.

Study processing details: Cell counts per sample came from amplifying reference gene primers. The repertoire was sequenced with immunoSEQ multiplex PCR; TCRdb's copy has only in-frame clones and lacks some. The D gene and trimming were derived from the DNA, and the V and J assignments and clone size from that table. The sample records over 100,000 clones, 85% to 90% being singletons. The CDR3 contains 16 residues. CDR1 and CDR2 from the germline V gene are SGHDT and YYEEEE. With 0 bases removed from V and 8 bases from J, the gap between germline ends came to 15 bases. The sequence derives from a human donor in a cohort sampled during active COVID-19. The gene calls are TRBV5-6 and TRBJ1-6; D unclear. The sequenced sample was peripheral blood. CDR3 residues: CASSLAGRGSDSPLHF. The DNA of the CDR3 is TGTGCCAGCAGCTTGGCGGGGAGAGGAAGTGATTCACCCCTCCACTTT. The full variable domain, in which reference TRBV5-6 and TRBJ1-6 provide the parts outside the CDR3, is DAGVTQSPTHLIKTRGQQVTLRCSPKSGHDTVSWYQQALGQGPQFIFQYYEEEERQRGNFPDRFSGHQFPNYSSELNVNALLLGDSALYLCASSLAGRGSDSPLHFGNGTRLTVT.